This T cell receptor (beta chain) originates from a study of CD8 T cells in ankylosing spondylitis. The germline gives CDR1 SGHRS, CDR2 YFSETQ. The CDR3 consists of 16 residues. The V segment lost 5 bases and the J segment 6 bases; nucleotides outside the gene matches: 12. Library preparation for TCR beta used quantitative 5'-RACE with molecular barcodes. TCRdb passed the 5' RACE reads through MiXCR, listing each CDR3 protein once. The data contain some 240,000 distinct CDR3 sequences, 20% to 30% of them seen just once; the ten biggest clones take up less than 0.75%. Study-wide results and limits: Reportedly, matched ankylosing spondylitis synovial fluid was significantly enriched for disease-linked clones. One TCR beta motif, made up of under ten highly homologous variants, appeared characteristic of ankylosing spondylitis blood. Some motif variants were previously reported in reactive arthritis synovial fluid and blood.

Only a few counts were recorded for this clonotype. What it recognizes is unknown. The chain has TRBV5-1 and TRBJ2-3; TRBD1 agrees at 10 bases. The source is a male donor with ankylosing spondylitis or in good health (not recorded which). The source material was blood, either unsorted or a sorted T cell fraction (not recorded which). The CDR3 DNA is TGCGCCAGCAGAGTCGGGGACAGGGGATCTCGGGATACGCAGTATTTT. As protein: CASRVGDRGSRDTQYF. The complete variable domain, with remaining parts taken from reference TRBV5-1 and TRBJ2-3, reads KAGVTQTPRYLIKTRGQQVTLSCSPISGHRSVSWYQQTPGQGLQFLFEYFSETQRNKGNFPGRFSGRQFSNSRSEMNVSTLELGDSALYLCASRVGDRGSRDTQYFGPGTRLTVL.